This is a list of T cell receptor beta chains from one sample in a study of T cells in Graves' hyperthyroidism and ophthalmopathy. A single record per CDR3 protein comes from TCRdb applying MiXCR to the multiplex PCR reads. The table includes roughly 400,000 distinct CDR3 sequences, around a sixth detected once. The sequenced sample consisted of blood. These receptors were obtained from a woman aged 18-29 years with Graves' hyperthyroidism that later progressed to Graves' ophthalmopathy. Both conserved end residues are part of each CDR3. D genes are given only for firm matches. Size values are once, few and many counts, or a class for expanded clones, and some rows have none.

>TRBJ2-1|15|NA|TRBD2|TRBV3-1
TGTGCCAGCAGCCAAGAGCGGCTAGCGGGAAATGAGCAGTTCTTC
CASSQERLAGNEQFF
>TRBJ2-7|17|NA|TRBD2|TRBV30
TGTGCCTGGTTCGGGTTGGCTAGCGGGGAAGTAGCGCGCGAGCAGTACTTC
CAWFGLASGEVAREQYF
>TRBJ2-7|15|many|TRBD2|TRBV20-1
TGCAGTGCTAGAGGTAGCGGGAGTTTGCGATACGAGCAGTACTTC
CSARGSGSLRYEQYF
>TRBJ2-2|16|many|NA|TRBV27
TGTGCCAGCAGTTTATTGGCACGCCTCGTGACCGGGGAGCTGTTTTTT
CASSLLARLVTGELFF
>TRBJ2-7|15|many|TRBD2|TRBV3-1
TGTGCCAGCAGCCCGAGCGGGGGCGCACTCTACGAGCAGTACTTC
CASSPSGGALYEQYF
>TRBJ2-7|15|many|TRBD2|TRBV28
TGTGCCAGCAGTTTATTTAGCGGGACCAGCTACGAGCAGTACTTC
CASSLFSGTSYEQYF
>TRBJ2-3|17|few|TRBD2|TRBV10-2
TGCGCCAGCAGTGAGGCGGGAGGGACCCCTAGCACAGATACGCAGTATTTT
CASSEAGGTPSTDTQYF
>TRBJ2-5|14|NA|NA|TRBV27
TGTGCCAGCACGCGTCTGGACAGCCGCGAGACCCAGTACTTC
CASTRLDSRETQYF
>TRBJ1-6|15|few|NA|TRBV19
TGTGCCAGTAGAGGGAGGTCGGCGCTTAATTCACCCCTCCACTTT
CASRGRSALNSPLHF
>TRBJ2-1|15|many|NA|TRBV6-6
TGTGCCAGCAGTTACTCGAGGCTTTCAGGGAATGAGCAGTTCTTC
CASSYSRLSGNEQFF
>TRBJ1-5|15|NA|TRBD1|TRBV9
TGTGCCAGCAGCGTGACAGGGAGGAGCAATCAGCCCCAGCATTTT
CASSVTGRSNQPQHF
>TRBJ1-5|13|few|NA|TRBV27
TGTGCCAGCGGAGGGACCCCCCATCAGCCCCAGCATTTT
CASGGTPHQPQHF
>TRBJ1-5|14|NA|TRBD1|TRBV5-1
TGCGCCAGCAGCCCGGGACAGAGCAATAAGCCCCAGCATTTT
CASSPGQSNKPQHF
>TRBJ2-6|15|NA|NA|TRBV7-8
TGTGCCAGCAGCTTAACCTGGACCGGGGCCAACGTCCTGACTTTC
CASSLTWTGANVLTF
>TRBJ2-7|15|many|NA|TRBV12-3/TRBV12-4
TGTGCCAGCAGCCCACCCACGGGGCTGTCCTACGAGCAGTACTTC
CASSPPTGLSYEQYF
>TRBJ2-2|16|few|TRBD2|TRBV15
TGTGCCACCAGCAGGTATAGCGGGAGTCGGACCGGGGAGCTGTTTTTT
CATSRYSGSRTGELFF
>TRBJ2-4|16|few|NA|TRBV6-2/TRBV6-3
TGTGCCAGCAGCGCCCAGGGAGCCTTTTCCAAAAACATTCAGTACTTC
CASSAQGAFSKNIQYF
>TRBJ1-1|16|many|NA|TRBV27
TGTGCCAGCAGTTTATACAGGGTGGGGGCAAACACTGAAGCTTTCTTT
CASSLYRVGANTEAFF
>TRBJ2-5|13|many|TRBD1|TRBV7-2
TGTGCCAGCAGCCAACCGGACAGGGGGGCCCAGTACTTC
CASSQPDRGAQYF
>TRBJ2-3|14|many|NA|TRBV29-1
TGCAGCGTTGTAGCGACAGGCCGCACAGATACGCAGTATTTT
CSVVATGRTDTQYF
>TRBJ2-3|11|many|NA|TRBV7-6
TGTGCCAGCAGCTCCCAGGATACGCAGTATTTT
CASSSQDTQYF
>TRBJ2-2|14|many|NA|TRBV12-3/TRBV12-4
TGTGCCAGCAGTACGGACCCACTGGCCGGGGAGCTGTTTTTT
CASSTDPLAGELFF
>TRBJ2-3|14|many|NA|TRBV20-1
TGCAGTGCTAGAGATTTCCTAGGATCAGATACGCAGTATTTT
CSARDFLGSDTQYF
>TRBJ2-3|16|many|TRBD1|TRBV6-6
TGTGCCAGCAGTTACGGGACAGCCCCTAGCACAGATACGCAGTATTTT
CASSYGTAPSTDTQYF
>TRBJ2-3|16|few|NA|TRBV4-2
TGTGCCAGCAGGCGAAGAACCGGGGTTCGTGGAGATACGCAGTATTTT
CASRRRTGVRGDTQYF
>TRBJ1-2|13|many|NA|TRBV12-3/TRBV12-4
TGTGCCAGCAGTTTAGGGCAGGTTGGCGGCTACACCTTC
CASSLGQVGGYTF
>TRBJ2-1|20|many|TRBD2|TRBV7-9
TGTGCCAGCAGCCACCCTGCCGGGACTAGCGACCTTGGGTCCTACAATGAGCAGTTCTTC
CASSHPAGTSDLGSYNEQFF
>TRBJ2-6|15|NA|NA|TRBV6-4
TGTGCCAGCAGTGAGGGAGGCGGTGGGGCCAACGTCCTGACTTTC
CASSEGGGGANVLTF
>TRBJ2-1|11|many|NA|TRBV27
TGTGCCAGCAGTTCCATGCATGAGCAGTTCTTC
CASSSMHEQFF
>TRBJ2-1|13|few|NA|TRBV5-1
TGCGCCAGCAGCCCGAGACTAGTAAACGAGCAGTTCTTC
CASSPRLVNEQFF
>TRBJ1-1|13|many|NA|TRBV7-2
TGTGCCAGCAGCTTAGGGTATACCACTGAAGCTTTCTTT
CASSLGYTTEAFF
>TRBJ2-3|15|many|TRBD1|TRBV3-1
TGTGCCAGCAGCCGAGACAGGGGGCTCACAGATACGCAGTATTTT
CASSRDRGLTDTQYF
>TRBJ2-7|15|many|TRBD2|TRBV6-2/TRBV6-3
TGTGCCAGCAGTGTACTAGCGGGAGGTACCTACGAGCAGTACTTC
CASSVLAGGTYEQYF
>TRBJ1-2|13|NA|NA|TRBV4-3
TGCGCCAGCAGCCAAGATAGCACAGGGCCTTACACCTTC
CASSQDSTGPYTF
>TRBJ2-7|18|few|TRBD1|TRBV19
TGTGCCAGTAGTATAGATCTCTACAGGGGGCTAAGCTCCTACGAGCAGTACTTC
CASSIDLYRGLSSYEQYF
>TRBJ2-7|12|many|NA|TRBV12-3/TRBV12-4
TGTGCCAGCAGTCCTCAGGGGTCCGAGCAGTACTTC
CASSPQGSEQYF
>TRBJ1-5|14|few|NA|TRBV7-2
TGTGCCAGCAGCCCAGGGGCATGGACCCAGCCCCAGCATTTT
CASSPGAWTQPQHF
>TRBJ2-7|14|NA|TRBD1|TRBV5-1
TGCGCCAGCAGCTCGTGGACAGGGAGGTACGAGCAGTACTTC
CASSSWTGRYEQYF
>TRBJ2-5|17|many|TRBD2|TRBV2
TGTGCCAGCAGTGAATTGTGGGCGGGAGTGGGGCAAGAGACCCAGTACTTC
CASSELWAGVGQETQYF
>TRBJ2-3|15|few|TRBD2|TRBV19
TGTGCCAGTAGTATGGCCGGGAGGGGCACAGATACGCAGTATTTT
CASSMAGRGTDTQYF
>TRBJ2-7|15|many|TRBD2|TRBV11-2
TGTGCCAGCAGCTCCGAGACTAGCGGTACCTACGAGCAGTACTTC
CASSSETSGTYEQYF
>TRBJ2-5|16|NA|NA|TRBV7-9
TGTGCCAGCAGCTTAGAGGGCTCAGGTCCGCAAGAGACCCAGTACTTC
CASSLEGSGPQETQYF
>TRBJ1-1|14|NA|NA|TRBV7-3
TGTGCCAGCAGCTTAAAGGGGGAGTACACTGAAGCTTTCTTT
CASSLKGEYTEAFF
>TRBJ1-1|12|many|NA|TRBV20-1
TGCAGTGCTAGAGTTCGAGGAGGGGAAGCTTTCTTT
CSARVRGGEAFF
>TRBJ2-3|15|once|NA|TRBV20-1
TGCAGTGCGAGGCAGAAGGGGGTGATGACAGATACGCAGTATTTT
CSARQKGVMTDTQYF
>TRBJ2-2|13|many|TRBD2|TRBV9
TGTGCCAGCGGACTAGCGAACACCGGGGAGCTGTTTTTT
CASGLANTGELFF
>TRBJ1-6|16|many|NA|TRBV20-1
TGCAGTGCTAGGAATATTAAGGGGCTAGTAAGTTCACCCCTCCACTTT
CSARNIKGLVSSPLHF
>TRBJ2-1|15|many|TRBD1|TRBV3-1
TGTGCCAGCAGCCCTCCCGGGACAGGGTACAATGAGCAGTTCTTC
CASSPPGTGYNEQFF
>TRBJ1-2|14|NA|NA|TRBV5-1
TGCGCCAGCAGCCCCACAGGGACCAACCATGGCTACACCTTC
CASSPTGTNHGYTF
>TRBJ1-5|15|many|NA|TRBV19
TGTGCCAGTGGGAAGAATCAGGCCATCAATCAGCCCCAGCATTTT
CASGKNQAINQPQHF
>TRBJ2-1|16|many|TRBD2|TRBV3-1
TGTGCCAGCAGCCGTCCTAGCGGGATCTCCTACAATGAGCAGTTCTTC
CASSRPSGISYNEQFF
>TRBJ2-1|13|NA|TRBD1|TRBV4-2
TGTGCCAGCAGCCAAGATCCGGACAGGGAGCAGTTCTTC
CASSQDPDREQFF
>TRBJ2-2|16|many|TRBD2|TRBV5-1
TGCGCCAGCAGCTTGTTGGCGGGAGGGCCCGCCGGGGAGCTGTTTTTT
CASSLLAGGPAGELFF
>TRBJ1-6|16|NA|NA|TRBV28
TGTGCCAGCAGTCCAATAGGCGGGGGATATAATTCACCCCTCCACTTT
CASSPIGGGYNSPLHF